Given below is one TCR beta chain in context. Its target antigen remains unknown. No clone much larger than this one lies a single base away; base qualities are absent. These data belong to a study of T-cell reconstitution after alpha-beta-depleted transplantation in children (dated by TCRdb to about 2016). Concerning the study at large: The study quantitatively tracked T-cell immune reconstitution after TCRalphabeta/CD19-depleted allogeneic hematopoietic cell transplantation in children using TCR repertoire profiling. Broad study findings and their caveats: Hyperexpanded clone frequencies declined over subsequent months; after one year, T-cell counts and TCRbeta diversity were mostly attributed to newly produced T cells. The apparently early alphabetaT-cell count recovery about two months after transplant was reportedly dependent on only several hundred rapidly expanded clones derived from non-depleted graft cells. In some patients, high TCRbeta diversity at day 60 was attributed to recipient T cells and intrathymic progenitors that had survived conditioning.

Receptors were amplified or captured by PCR. Sequencing relied on an Illumina HiSeq 2500. TCR library preparation used molecular barcoding, with unique molecular identifiers applied to normalize quantification of the TCRbeta repertoire. TCRdb redid the processing of the public reads, applying fastp at Q25 and MiXCR, and retained in-frame beta chains. Each record represents a unique CDR3 protein, reported with the most common genes and DNA among its rows. The table for this sample lists 300,000 to 400,000 distinct CDR3 sequences; under 20% of them were counted only once. The ten largest clones add up to roughly 41% of the sample. V and J are trimmed by 4 bases and 12 bases, and the gene matches miss 11 bases of the junction. The germline V gene (reference sequence) supplies CDR1 LNHDA and CDR2 SQIVND. From cysteine to phenylalanine, the CDR3 is 14 amino acids long. The retained sequence is limited to the CDR3, 42 bases, with the frame set at the first base.

The sample's treatment or condition label, decoded: allogeneic hematopoietic cell transplantation with graft depleted of TCRalphabeta T cells and CD19 B cells. TCRalphabeta/CD19-depleted allogeneic hematopoietic cell grafts were given to the transplant recipients, all of whom were children. This chain joins TRBV19 to TRBJ2-1; 8 bases in the middle match TRBD2. The source material was PBMCs, mostly from graft donor cells, sampled 360 days after TCRalphabeta/CD19-depleted stem cell transplant. The TCR sequence derives from a male patient between 2 and 15 years old who had a stem cell transplant for acute lymphoblastic leukemia, so the T cells may come from the graft donor. For the CDR3, the sequence is CASSKGGSGIGQFF. The bases read TGTGCCAGTAGTAAAGGGGGTAGCGGGATCGGGCAGTTCTTC.